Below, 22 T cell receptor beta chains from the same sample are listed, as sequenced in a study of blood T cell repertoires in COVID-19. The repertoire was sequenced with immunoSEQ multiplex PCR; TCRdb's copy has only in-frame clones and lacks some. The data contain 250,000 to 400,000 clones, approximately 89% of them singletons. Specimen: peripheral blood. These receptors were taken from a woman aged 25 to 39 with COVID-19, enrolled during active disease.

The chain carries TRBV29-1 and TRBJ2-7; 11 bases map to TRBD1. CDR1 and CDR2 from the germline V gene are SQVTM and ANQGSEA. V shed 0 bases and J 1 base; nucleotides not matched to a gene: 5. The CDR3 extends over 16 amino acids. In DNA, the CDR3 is TGCAGCGTTGAAGATCTAGGGACAGGGGGTTCCTACGAGCAGTACTTC. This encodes CSVEDLGTGGSYEQYF.

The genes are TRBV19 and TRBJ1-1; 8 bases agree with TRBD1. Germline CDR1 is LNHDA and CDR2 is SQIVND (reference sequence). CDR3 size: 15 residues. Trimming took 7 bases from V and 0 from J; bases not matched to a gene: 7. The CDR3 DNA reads TGTGCCAGTATGACAGGGGTAAACATGAACACTGAAGCTTTCTTT. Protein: CASMTGVNMNTEAFF.

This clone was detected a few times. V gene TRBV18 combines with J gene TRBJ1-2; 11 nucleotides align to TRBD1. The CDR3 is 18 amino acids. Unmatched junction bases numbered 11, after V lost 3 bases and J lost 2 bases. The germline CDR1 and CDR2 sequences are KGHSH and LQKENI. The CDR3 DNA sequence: TGTGCCAGCTCACCCCCTCCCGGGACAGGGGGGAGAAACTATGGCTACACCTTC. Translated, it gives CASSPPPGTGGRNYGYTF. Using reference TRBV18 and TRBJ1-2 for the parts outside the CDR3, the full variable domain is NAGVMQNPRHLVRRRGQEARLRCSPMKGHSHVYWYRQLPEEGLKFMVYLQKENIIDESGMPKERFSAEFPKEGPSILRIQQVVRGDSAAYFCASSPPPGTGGRNYGYTFGSGTRLTVV.

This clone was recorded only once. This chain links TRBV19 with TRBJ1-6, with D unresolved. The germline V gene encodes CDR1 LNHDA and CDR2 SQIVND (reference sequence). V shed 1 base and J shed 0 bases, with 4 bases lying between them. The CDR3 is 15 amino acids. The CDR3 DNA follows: TGTGCCAGTAGTATAGCACACTCCTATAATTCACCCCTCCACTTT. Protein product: CASSIAHSYNSPLHF.

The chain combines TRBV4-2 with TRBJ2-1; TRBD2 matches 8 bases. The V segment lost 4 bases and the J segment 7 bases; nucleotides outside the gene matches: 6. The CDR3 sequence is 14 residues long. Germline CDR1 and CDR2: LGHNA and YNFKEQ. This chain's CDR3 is CASSPSGGGNEQFF. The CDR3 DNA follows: TGTGCCAGCAGCCCAAGCGGGGGCGGGAATGAGCAGTTCTTC.

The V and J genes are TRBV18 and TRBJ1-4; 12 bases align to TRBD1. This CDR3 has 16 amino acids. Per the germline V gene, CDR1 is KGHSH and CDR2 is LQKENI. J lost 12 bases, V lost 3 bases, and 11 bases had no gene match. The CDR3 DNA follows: TGTGCCAGCTCACCGGGGACAGGGGGCGCTTCTTCGCAACTGTTTTTT. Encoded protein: CASSPGTGGASSQLFF.

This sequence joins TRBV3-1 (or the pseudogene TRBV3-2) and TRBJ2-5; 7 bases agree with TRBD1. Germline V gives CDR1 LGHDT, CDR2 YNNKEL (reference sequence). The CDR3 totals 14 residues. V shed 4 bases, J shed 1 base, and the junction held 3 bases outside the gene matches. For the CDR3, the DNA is TGTGCCAGCAGCCGGGACAGTCCCCAAGAGACCCAGTACTTC. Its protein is CASSRDSPQETQYF.

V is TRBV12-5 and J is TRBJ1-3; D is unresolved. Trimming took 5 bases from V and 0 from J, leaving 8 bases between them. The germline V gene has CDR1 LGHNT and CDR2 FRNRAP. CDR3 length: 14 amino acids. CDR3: CASGSRNSGNTIYF. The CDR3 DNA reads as TGTGCTAGTGGTAGTAGAAACTCTGGAAACACCATATATTTT.

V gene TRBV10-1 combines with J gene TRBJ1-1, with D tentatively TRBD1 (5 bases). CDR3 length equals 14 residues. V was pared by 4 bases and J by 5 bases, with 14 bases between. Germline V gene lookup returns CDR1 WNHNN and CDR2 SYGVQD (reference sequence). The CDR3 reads CASSARVGKTEAFF. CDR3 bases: TGCGCCAGCAGTGCCAGGGTGGGAAAGACTGAAGCTTTCTTT.

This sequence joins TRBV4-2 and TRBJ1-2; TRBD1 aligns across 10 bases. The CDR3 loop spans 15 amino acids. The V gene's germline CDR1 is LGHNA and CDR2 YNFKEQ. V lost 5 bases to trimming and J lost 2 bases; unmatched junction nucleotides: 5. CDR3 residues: CASSLPGQGNYGYTF. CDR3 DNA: TGTGCCAGCAGCTTACCGGGACAGGGGAACTATGGCTACACCTTC.

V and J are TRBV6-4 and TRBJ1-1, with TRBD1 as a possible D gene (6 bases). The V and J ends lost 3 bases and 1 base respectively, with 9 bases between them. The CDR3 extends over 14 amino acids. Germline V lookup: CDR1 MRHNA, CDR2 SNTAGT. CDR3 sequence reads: CASSEGDTNTEAFF. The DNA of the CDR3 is TGTGCCAGCAGTGAAGGGGACACGAACACTGAAGCTTTCTTT.

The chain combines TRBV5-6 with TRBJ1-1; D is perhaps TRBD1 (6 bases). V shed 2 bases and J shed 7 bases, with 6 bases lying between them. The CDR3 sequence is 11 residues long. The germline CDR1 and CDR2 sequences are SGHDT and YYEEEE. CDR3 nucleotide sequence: TGTGCCAGCAGCTTAGGGGGTGAAGCTTTCTTT. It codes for CASSLGGEAFF. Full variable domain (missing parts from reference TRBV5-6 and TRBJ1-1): DAGVTQSPTHLIKTRGQQVTLRCSPKSGHDTVSWYQQALGQGPQFIFQYYEEEERQRGNFPDRFSGHQFPNYSSELNVNALLLGDSALYLCASSLGGEAFFGQGTRLTVV.

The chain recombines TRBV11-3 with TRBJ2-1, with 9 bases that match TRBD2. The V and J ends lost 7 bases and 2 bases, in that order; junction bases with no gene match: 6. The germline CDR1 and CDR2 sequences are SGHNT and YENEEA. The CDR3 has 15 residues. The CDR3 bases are TGTGCCAGCAATCCTAGCGGGGTGACCTACAATGAGCAGTTCTTC. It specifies CASNPSGVTYNEQFF.

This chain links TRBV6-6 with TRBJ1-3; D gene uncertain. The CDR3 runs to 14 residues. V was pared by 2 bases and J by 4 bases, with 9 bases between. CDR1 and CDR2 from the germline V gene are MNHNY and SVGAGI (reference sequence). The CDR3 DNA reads TGTGCCAGCAGTTACGAGGGAGCGGGAAACACCATATATTTT. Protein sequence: CASSYEGAGNTIYF.

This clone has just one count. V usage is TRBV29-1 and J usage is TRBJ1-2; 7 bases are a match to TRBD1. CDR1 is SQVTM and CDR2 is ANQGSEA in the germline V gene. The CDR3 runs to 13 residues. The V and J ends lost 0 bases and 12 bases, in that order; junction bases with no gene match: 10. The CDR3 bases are TGCAGCGTTGAAGATCCGGGACAGAGCCCTCACACCTTC. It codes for CSVEDPGQSPHTF.

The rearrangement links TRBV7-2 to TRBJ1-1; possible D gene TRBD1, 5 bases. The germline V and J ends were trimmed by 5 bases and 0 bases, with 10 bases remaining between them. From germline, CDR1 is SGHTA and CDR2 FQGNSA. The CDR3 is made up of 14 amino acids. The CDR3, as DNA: TGTGCCAGCAGCCCGACAGACTTGAACACTGAAGCTTTCTTT. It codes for CASSPTDLNTEAFF. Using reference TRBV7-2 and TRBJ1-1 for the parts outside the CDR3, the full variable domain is GAGVSQSPSNKVTEKGKDVELRCDPISGHTALYWYRQSLGQGLEFLIYFQGNSAPDKSGLPSDRFSAERTGGSVSTLTIQRTQQEDSAVYLCASSPTDLNTEAFFGQGTRLTVV.

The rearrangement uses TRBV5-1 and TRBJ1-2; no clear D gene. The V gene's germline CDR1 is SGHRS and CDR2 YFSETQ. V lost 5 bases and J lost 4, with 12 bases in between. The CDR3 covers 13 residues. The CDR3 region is CASSRGSPYGYTF. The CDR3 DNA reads TGCGCCAGCAGTCGAGGGTCCCCCTATGGCTACACCTTC.

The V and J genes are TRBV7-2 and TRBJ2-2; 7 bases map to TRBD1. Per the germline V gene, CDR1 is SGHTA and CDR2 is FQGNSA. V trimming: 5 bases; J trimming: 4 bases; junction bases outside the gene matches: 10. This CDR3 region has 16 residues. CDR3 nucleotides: TGTGCCAGCAGCAATACCGACAGGGTTGGCACCGGGGAGCTGTTTTTT. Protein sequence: CASSNTDRVGTGELFF.

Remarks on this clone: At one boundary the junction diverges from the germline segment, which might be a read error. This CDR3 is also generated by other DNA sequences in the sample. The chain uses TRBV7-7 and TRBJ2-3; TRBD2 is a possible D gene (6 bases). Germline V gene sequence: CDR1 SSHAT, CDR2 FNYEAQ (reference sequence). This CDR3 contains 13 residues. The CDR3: CASSLAEADTQYF. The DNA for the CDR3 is TGTGCTAGCAGCTTAGCGGAGGCGGATACGCAGTATTTT.

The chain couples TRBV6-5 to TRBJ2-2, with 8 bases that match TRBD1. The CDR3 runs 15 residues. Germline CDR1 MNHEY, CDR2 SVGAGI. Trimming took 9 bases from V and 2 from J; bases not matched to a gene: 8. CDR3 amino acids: CASAIQGVNTGELFF. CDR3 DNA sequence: TGTGCCAGTGCGATACAGGGGGTAAACACCGGGGAGCTGTTTTTT.

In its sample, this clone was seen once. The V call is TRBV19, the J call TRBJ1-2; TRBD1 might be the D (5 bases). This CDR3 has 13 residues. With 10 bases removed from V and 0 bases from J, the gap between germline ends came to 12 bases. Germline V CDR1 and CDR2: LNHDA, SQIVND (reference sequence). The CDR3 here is CATWDFSNYGYTF. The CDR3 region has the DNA TGTGCCACCTGGGACTTTTCTAACTATGGCTACACCTTC. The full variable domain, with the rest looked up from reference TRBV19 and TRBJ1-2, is DGGITQSPKYLFRKEGQNVTLSCEQNLNHDAMYWYRQDPGQGLRLIYYSQIVNDFQKGDIAEGYSVSREKKESFPLTVTSAQKNPTAFYLCATWDFSNYGYTFGSGTRLTVV.

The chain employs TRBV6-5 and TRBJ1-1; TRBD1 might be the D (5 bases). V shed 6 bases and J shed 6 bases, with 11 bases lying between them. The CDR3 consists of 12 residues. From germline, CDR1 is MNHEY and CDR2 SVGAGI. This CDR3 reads CASSLGGSEAFF. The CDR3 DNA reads TGTGCCAGCAGCCTCGGGGGGTCTGAAGCTTTCTTT.